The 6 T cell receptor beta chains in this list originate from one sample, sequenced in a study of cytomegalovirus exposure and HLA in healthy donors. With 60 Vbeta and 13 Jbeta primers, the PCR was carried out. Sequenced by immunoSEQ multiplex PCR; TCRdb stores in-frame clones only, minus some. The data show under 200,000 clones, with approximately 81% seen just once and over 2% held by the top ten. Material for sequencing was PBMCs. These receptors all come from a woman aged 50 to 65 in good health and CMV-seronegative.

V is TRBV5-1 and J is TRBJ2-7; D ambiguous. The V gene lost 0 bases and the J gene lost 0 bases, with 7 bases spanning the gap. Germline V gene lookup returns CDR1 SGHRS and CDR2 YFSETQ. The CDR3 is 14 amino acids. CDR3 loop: CASSLGGSSYEQYF. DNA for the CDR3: TGCGCCAGCAGCTTGGGAGGTTCCTCCTACGAGCAGTACTTC. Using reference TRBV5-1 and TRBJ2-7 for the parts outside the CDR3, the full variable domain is KAGVTQTPRYLIKTRGQQVTLSCSPISGHRSVSWYQQTPGQGLQFLFEYFSETQRNKGNFPGRFSGRQFSNSRSEMNVSTLELGDSALYLCASSLGGSSYEQYFGPGTRLTVT.

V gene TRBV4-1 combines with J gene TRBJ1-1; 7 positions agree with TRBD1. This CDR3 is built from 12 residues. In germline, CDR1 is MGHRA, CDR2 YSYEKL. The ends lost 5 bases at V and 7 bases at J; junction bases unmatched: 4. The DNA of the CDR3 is TGCGCCAGCAGCTCAGGACAGGTTGAAGCTTTCTTT. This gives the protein CASSSGQVEAFF.

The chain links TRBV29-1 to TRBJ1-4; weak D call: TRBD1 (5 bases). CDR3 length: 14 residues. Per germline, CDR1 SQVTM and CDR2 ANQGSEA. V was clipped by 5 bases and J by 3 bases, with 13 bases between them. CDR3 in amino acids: CSVNVGGANEKLFF. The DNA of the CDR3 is TGCAGCGTTAACGTCGGGGGGGCTAATGAAAAACTGTTTTTT. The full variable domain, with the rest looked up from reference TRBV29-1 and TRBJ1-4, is SAVISQKPSRDICQRGTSLTIQCQVDSQVTMMFWYRQQPGQSLTLIATANQGSEATYESGFVIDKFPISRPNLTFSTLTVSNMSPEDSSIYLCSVNVGGANEKLFFGSGTQLSVL.

The CDR3 nucleotides are TGCAGCGTGTCACAGGGATTGAACACTGAAGCTTTCTTT. It is translated as CSVSQGLNTEAFF. The rearrangement links TRBV29-1 to TRBJ1-1, with a tentative D call TRBD1 (6 bases). V shed 6 bases and J shed 0 bases, with 11 bases lying between them. Germline values: CDR1 SQVTM, CDR2 ANQGSEA. The CDR3 extends over 13 amino acids. Full variable domain (missing parts from reference TRBV29-1 and TRBJ1-1): SAVISQKPSRDICQRGTSLTIQCQVDSQVTMMFWYRQQPGQSLTLIATANQGSEATYESGFVIDKFPISRPNLTFSTLTVSNMSPEDSSIYLCSVSQGLNTEAFFGQGTRLTVV.

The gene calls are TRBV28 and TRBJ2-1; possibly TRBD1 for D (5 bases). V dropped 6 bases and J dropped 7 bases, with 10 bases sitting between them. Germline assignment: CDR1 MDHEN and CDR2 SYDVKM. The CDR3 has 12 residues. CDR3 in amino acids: CASRMTANEQFF. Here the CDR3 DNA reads TGTGCCAGCAGGATGACAGCGAATGAGCAGTTCTTC.

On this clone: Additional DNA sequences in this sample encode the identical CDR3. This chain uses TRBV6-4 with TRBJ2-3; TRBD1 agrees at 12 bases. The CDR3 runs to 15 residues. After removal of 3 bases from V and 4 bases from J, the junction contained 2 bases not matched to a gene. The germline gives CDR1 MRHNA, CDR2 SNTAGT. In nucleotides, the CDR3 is TGTGCCAGCAGTGAAGGGACAGGGGGCGCAGATACGCAGTATTTT. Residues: CASSEGTGGADTQYF.